Listed below are T cell receptor beta chains from one sample, sequenced in a study of Ad26.COV2.S vaccination and SARS-CoV-2 variants. The data were produced by immunoSEQ multiplex PCR, yet TCRdb's version contains in-frame clones alone and is incomplete. This repertoire shows 300,000 to 350,000 clones, around 89% found once; its top ten account for approximately 5%. Sample: peripheral blood, taken in a trial of Ad26.COV2.S vaccine versus placebo. The receptors originated from a person aged 18 to 59 who received the Ad26.COV2.S COVID-19 vaccine or a placebo. CDR3s include the opening cysteine and the closing phenylalanine or tryptophan. A D gene is named only where the DNA matches it firmly. Size is stated for part of the rows, as once, few or many counts, or as a class when the clone is expanded.

TRBV12-3/TRBV12-4	TRBJ1-6	-	-	TGTGCCAGCAGTTTAAGGGGGGATTCACCCCTCCACTTT	CASSLRGDSPLHF
TRBV2	TRBJ2-7	-	-	TGTGCCAGCAGTGAATGGGTTGGAACACCCTACGAGCAGTACTTC	CASSEWVGTPYEQYF
TRBV21-1	TRBJ2-3	-	-	TGTGCCAGCAGCAAAAAAGGGGATACGCAGTATTTT	CASSKKGDTQYF
TRBV4-3	TRBJ1-6	few	-	TGCGCCAGCAGCCAAGATGAGGGAGCTCATTCACCCCTCCACTTT	CASSQDEGAHSPLHF
TRBV19	TRBJ2-1	-	TRBD1	TGTGCCAGTAGTGCCCAGTCAGGGGGACGGCATGAGCAGTTCTTC	CASSAQSGGRHEQFF
TRBV5-6	TRBJ2-5	-	-	TGTGCCAGCAGCGCCAGGTCAGGGTACCAAGAGACCCAGTACTTC	CASSARSGYQETQYF
TRBV7-8	TRBJ1-2	-	-	TGTGCCAGCAGCGCTAGACGGGAACGGTCAGGAGGCTACACCTTC	CASSARRERSGGYTF
TRBV2	TRBJ2-3	-	-	TGTGCCAGCAAAATTCGGGTGTTCACAGATACGCAGTATTTT	CASKIRVFTDTQYF
TRBV11-1	TRBJ2-3	-	-	TGTGCCAGCAGCTTAGCGGTCCTAAGCACAGATACGCAGTATTTT	CASSLAVLSTDTQYF
TRBV5-1	TRBJ2-7	-	TRBD2	TGCGCCAGCAGCTTGGTAACTAGCGGGAGTTACGAGCAGTACTTC	CASSLVTSGSYEQYF
TRBV19	TRBJ1-5	once	-	TGTGCCGGCTCAAGGGTCCACAATCAGCCCCAGCATTTT	CAGSRVHNQPQHF
TRBV9	TRBJ2-1	-	-	TGTGCCAGCAGCGGCGACAATGAGCAGTTCTTC	CASSGDNEQFF
TRBV7-2	TRBJ2-3	-	TRBD2	TGTGCCAGCAGTCAGATCGGACTAGCGGGGATCACAGATACGCAGTATTTT	CASSQIGLAGITDTQYF
TRBV19	TRBJ1-6	-	-	TGTGCCAGTAGTATCTCCGGACCGGGGTCACCCCTCCACTTT	CASSISGPGSPLHF
TRBV7-9	TRBJ1-4	-	-	TGTGCCAGCAGCTTAGTGGGCACTAATGAAAAACTGTTTTTT	CASSLVGTNEKLFF
TRBV11-3	TRBJ1-1	once	-	TGTGCCAGCAGCTATAGGGGGGACACTGAAGCTTTCTTT	CASSYRGDTEAFF
TRBV3-1/TRBV3-2	TRBJ2-7	-	TRBD2	TGTGCCAGCAGCTCTCCGGGACTAGCGGGGGAGCAGTACTTC	CASSSPGLAGEQYF
TRBV6-5	TRBJ2-7	once	-	TGTGCCAGCACCGTCAGGCAAGCCTACGAGCAGTACTTC	CASTVRQAYEQYF
TRBV3-1/TRBV3-2	TRBJ2-1	once	-	TGTGCCAGCGGAACTAGGGGATACAATGAGCAGTTCTTC	CASGTRGYNEQFF
TRBV7-9	TRBJ2-7	-	-	TGTGCCAGCAGCATTACAGGGACACCCTACGAGCAGTACTTC	CASSITGTPYEQYF
TRBV12-3/TRBV12-4	TRBJ2-5	-	-	TGTGCCAGCAGTCTCTCCAGACAAGAGACCCAGTACTTC	CASSLSRQETQYF
TRBV28	TRBJ1-2	-	-	TGTGCCAGCAGTTTAACGGGGGCTAGGTATGGCTACACCTTC	CASSLTGARYGYTF
TRBV28	TRBJ1-2	-	TRBD1	TGTGCCAGCAGTTTATCAGGGGGCTATGGCTACACCTTC	CASSLSGGYGYTF
TRBV7-2	TRBJ2-5	-	TRBD1	TGTGCCAGCAGCCCGGGACAGGGAGAGACCCAGTACTTC	CASSPGQGETQYF
TRBV29-1	TRBJ2-1	-	TRBD2	TGCAGCACTGACGGGACTAGCGGGAGGCTGAATGAGCAGTTCTTC	CSTDGTSGRLNEQFF
TRBV18	TRBJ2-3	-	-	TGTGCCAGCTCACCCTCAATTGTCTCTAGCACAGATACGCAGTATTTT	CASSPSIVSSTDTQYF
TRBV5-1	TRBJ1-1	-	TRBD1	TGCGCCAGCAGCTTGGGGACAGGGTTCGGAGCTTTCTTT	CASSLGTGFGAFF
TRBV18	TRBJ2-7	-	-	TGTGCCAGCTCACCGTCTAGGGGCTCCGTCTACGAGCAGTACTTC	CASSPSRGSVYEQYF
TRBV5-1	TRBJ1-2	-	-	TGCGCCAGCAGCACAGACAGCTACTATGGCTACACCTTC	CASSTDSYYGYTF
TRBV5-1	TRBJ2-2	-	-	TGCGCCAGCAGCTTGACTATAGACGGAGTCCCAAGGGGGGAGCTGTTTTTT	CASSLTIDGVPRGELFF
TRBV6-5	TRBJ2-7	-	TRBD2	TGTGCCAGCTTCCGAACCGGGACTAGCGGCGAGCAGTACTTC	CASFRTGTSGEQYF
TRBV27	TRBJ2-3	once	-	TGTGCCAGCAGTTTGTTGTGGGAGACCCGAGGGGCAGATACGCAGTATTTT	CASSLLWETRGADTQYF
TRBV4-3	TRBJ2-4	-	-	TGCGCCAGCAGCCAGGGGGCCCGAGGAGCCAAAAACATTCAGTACTTC	CASSQGARGAKNIQYF
TRBV6-2/TRBV6-3	TRBJ2-3	-	TRBD1	TGTGCCAGCAGCAAGGACAGGGGTGCCGATACGCAGTATTTT	CASSKDRGADTQYF
TRBV7-9	TRBJ1-1	-	-	TGTGCCAGCAGCCTAGACCTAACCGAAGCTTTCTTT	CASSLDLTEAFF
TRBV27	TRBJ2-1	-	-	TGTGCCAGCAGTTTAAAGTGGAGAAATGAGCAGTTCTTC	CASSLKWRNEQFF
TRBV5-1	TRBJ1-3	-	-	TGCGCCAGCAGCTTGGAAGGCAGTAGCTCTGGAAACACCATATATTTT	CASSLEGSSSGNTIYF
TRBV19	TRBJ1-5	once	TRBD1	TGTGCCAGTAGTATCCGGACAGGTTTGAGGCCCCAGCATTTT	CASSIRTGLRPQHF
TRBV7-8	TRBJ1-5	-	-	TGTGCCAGCAGCTCGGAAGGGTCTACAAGCAATCAGCCCCAGCATTTT	CASSSEGSTSNQPQHF
TRBV3-1/TRBV3-2	TRBJ2-7	few	TRBD1	TGTGCCAGCAGCCCGGCGCGGACCGGGACAGGGGGATACGAGCAGTACTTC	CASSPARTGTGGYEQYF
TRBV29-1	TRBJ2-7	-	TRBD1	TGCAGCGTTGCAGGGGGCCGAGAGCAGTACTTC	CSVAGGREQYF
TRBV5-6	TRBJ1-6	once	TRBD1	TGTGCCAGCAGCTTGGTGGGACAGATTAATTCACCCCTCCACTTT	CASSLVGQINSPLHF
TRBV30	TRBJ1-2	once	TRBD1	TGTGCCTGGAGTGTAACAGGGGGGACGAACTATGGCTACACCTTC	CAWSVTGGTNYGYTF
TRBV29-1	TRBJ1-1	-	-	TGCAGCGTTGCGCGTCGGATGAACACTGAAGCTTTCTTT	CSVARRMNTEAFF
TRBV6-1	TRBJ2-7	few	-	TGTGCCAGCAGTGAATCTACTGTAGGGGTTTACGAGCAGTACTTC	CASSESTVGVYEQYF
TRBV19	TRBJ2-7	-	TRBD1	TGTGCCAGTAGTGCATACAGGGGTCCCTACTACGAGCAGTACTTC	CASSAYRGPYYEQYF
TRBV6-2/TRBV6-3	TRBJ1-5	once	TRBD1	TGTGCCAGCAGTTACTCGAGGACAGGGGTACAGCCCCAGCATTTT	CASSYSRTGVQPQHF
TRBV9	TRBJ1-6	-	TRBD1	TGTGCCAGCAGCGTAGAGGGGGCATATAATTCACCCCTCCACTTT	CASSVEGAYNSPLHF
TRBV5-6	TRBJ1-2	-	TRBD1	TGTGCCAGCAGACTGGGACAGGGGGCGCGGAACTATGGCTACACCTTC	CASRLGQGARNYGYTF
TRBV24-1	TRBJ2-7	-	-	TGTGCCACCAGTGACTATCAGGGCTACGAGCAGTACTTC	CATSDYQGYEQYF
TRBV7-2	TRBJ2-3	-	-	TGTGCCAGCATGACACCCAGCACAGATACGCAGTATTTT	CASMTPSTDTQYF
TRBV7-2	TRBJ1-2	-	TRBD1	TGTGCCAGCAGCTTAGGGGACAGGGGGAGGGTGAATGGCTACACCTTC	CASSLGDRGRVNGYTF
TRBV25-1	TRBJ2-1	-	-	TGTGCCAGCAGAGGTTACAATGAGCAGTTCTTC	CASRGYNEQFF